The TCR beta chain under discussion was sequenced for a study of blood T cell repertoires in COVID-19. At the level of the study: The samples span acute and convalescent COVID-19 from the United States, Italy and Spain. Nucleic acid was either cDNA or gDNA, and it came from T cells, B-cell-depleted T cells, or PBMCs.

Patients in Seattle were enrolled during active infection, then followed longitudinally. This clone is labeled as medium-sized. Authors' analysis steps: Amplification of reference gene primers provided the estimated nucleated cell counts. Here immunoSEQ multiplex PCR was the method, and the copy in TCRdb shows in-frame clones only, minus some. The V and J calls and clone size come from that table; D and trimming were worked out from the DNA. This sample yields roughly 70,000 clones, of which approximately 90% are seen a single time; 2.5% to 3% belongs to the top ten. V trimming: 5 bases; J trimming: 2 bases; junction bases outside the gene matches: 5. The CDR3 contains 15 residues. Germline-derived CDR1 and CDR2 are SGHTA and FQGTGA.

The sequenced material came from peripheral blood. The clonotype was recovered from a man aged 50 to 59 with COVID-19, enrolled during active disease. The chain employs TRBV7-3 and TRBJ2-3, with TRBD2 matching over 9 bases. The CDR3 bases are TGTGCCAGCAGCCGAGCGGGAGGAGCCACAGATACGCAGTATTTT. It translates to CASSRAGGATDTQYF.